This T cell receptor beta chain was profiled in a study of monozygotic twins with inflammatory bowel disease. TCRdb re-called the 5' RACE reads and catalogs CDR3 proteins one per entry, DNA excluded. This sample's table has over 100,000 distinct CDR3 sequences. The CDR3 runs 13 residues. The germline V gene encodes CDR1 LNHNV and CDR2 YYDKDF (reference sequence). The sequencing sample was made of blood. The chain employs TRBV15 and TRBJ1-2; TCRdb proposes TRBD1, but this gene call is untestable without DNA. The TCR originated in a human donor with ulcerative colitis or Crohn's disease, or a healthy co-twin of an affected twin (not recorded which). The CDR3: CATSTGANYGYTF.